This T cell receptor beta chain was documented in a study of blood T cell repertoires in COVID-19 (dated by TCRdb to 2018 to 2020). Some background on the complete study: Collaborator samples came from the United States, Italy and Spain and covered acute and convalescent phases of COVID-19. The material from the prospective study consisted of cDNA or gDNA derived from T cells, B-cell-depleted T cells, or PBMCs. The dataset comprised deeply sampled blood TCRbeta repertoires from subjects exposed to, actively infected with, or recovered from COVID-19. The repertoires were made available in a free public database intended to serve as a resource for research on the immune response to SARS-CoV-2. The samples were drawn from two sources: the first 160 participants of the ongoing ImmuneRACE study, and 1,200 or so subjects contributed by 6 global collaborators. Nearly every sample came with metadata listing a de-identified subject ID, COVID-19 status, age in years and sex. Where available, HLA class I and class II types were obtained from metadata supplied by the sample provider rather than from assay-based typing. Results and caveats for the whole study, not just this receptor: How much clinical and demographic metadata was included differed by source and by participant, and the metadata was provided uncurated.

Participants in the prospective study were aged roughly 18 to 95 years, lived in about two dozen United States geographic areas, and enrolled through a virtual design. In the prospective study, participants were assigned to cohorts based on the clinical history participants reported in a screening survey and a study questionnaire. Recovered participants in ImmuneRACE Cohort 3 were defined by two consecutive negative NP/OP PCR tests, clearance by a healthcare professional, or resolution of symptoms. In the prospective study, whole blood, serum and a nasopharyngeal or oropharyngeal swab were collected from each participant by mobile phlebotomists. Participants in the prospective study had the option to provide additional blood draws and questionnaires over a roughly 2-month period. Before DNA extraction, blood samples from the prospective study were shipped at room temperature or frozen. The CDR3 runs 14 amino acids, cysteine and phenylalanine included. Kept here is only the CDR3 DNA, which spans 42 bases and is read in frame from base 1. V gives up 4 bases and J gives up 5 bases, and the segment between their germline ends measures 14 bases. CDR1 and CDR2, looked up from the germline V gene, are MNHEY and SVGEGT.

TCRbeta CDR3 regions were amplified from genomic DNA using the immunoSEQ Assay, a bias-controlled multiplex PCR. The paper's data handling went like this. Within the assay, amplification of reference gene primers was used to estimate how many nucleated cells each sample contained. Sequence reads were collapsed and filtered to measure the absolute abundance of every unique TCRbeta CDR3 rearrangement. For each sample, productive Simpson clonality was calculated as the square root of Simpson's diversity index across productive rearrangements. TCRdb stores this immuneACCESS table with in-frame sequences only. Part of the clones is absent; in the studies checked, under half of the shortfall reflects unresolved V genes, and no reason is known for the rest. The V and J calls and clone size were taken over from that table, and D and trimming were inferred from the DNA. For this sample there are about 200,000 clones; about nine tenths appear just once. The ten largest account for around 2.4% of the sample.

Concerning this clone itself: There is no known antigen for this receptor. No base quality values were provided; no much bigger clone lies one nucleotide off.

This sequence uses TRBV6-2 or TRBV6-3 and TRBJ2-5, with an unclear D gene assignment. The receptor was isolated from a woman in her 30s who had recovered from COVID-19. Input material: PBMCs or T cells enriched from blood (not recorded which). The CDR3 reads CASSWVTTRETQYF. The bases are TGTGCCAGCAGTTGGGTCACCACGAGGGAGACCCAGTACTTC.